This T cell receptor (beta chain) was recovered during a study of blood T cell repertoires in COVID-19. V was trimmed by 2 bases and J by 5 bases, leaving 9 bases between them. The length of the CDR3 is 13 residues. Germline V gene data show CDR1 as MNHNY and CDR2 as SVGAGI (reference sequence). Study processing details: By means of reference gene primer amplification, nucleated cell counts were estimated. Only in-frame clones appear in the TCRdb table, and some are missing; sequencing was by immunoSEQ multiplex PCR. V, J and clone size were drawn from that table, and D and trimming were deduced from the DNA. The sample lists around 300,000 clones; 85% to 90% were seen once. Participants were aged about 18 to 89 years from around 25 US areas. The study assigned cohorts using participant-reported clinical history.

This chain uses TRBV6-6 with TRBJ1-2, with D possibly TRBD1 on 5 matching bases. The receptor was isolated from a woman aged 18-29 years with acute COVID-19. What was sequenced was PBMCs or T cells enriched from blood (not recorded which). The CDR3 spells CASSYIGTYGYTF. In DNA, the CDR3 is TGTGCCAGCAGTTACATCGGGACTTATGGCTACACCTTC.